The 13 T cell receptor beta chains below come from one sample, sequenced in a study of T cell responses to AZD1222 COVID-19 vaccine. Repertoires were generated with immunoSEQ multiplex PCR, while TCRdb's copy carries only in-frame clones and drops some. The table lists some 150,000 clones, around 94% of them singletons. Sequenced here: peripheral blood, sampled on day 0 of AZD1222 vaccination. The source is an adult in good health.

The J gene is TRBJ1-3, the V gene TRBV20-1; D remains ambiguous. CDR1 is DFQATT, CDR2 SNEGSKA, per germline (reference sequence). There are 13 residues in the CDR3. Trimming took off 3 bases at V and 0 bases at J, with 6 bases between the two ends. This CDR3 is CSASSGSGNTIYF. The CDR3 nucleotides are TGCAGTGCTAGTTCGGGCTCTGGAAACACCATATATTTT.

This chain uses TRBV28 with TRBJ2-2, with D possibly TRBD2 on 6 matching bases. CDR1 is MDHEN and CDR2 is SYDVKM in the germline V gene. V gave up 8 bases and J gave up 5 bases, with 15 bases separating them. The CDR3 totals 14 residues. The DNA of the CDR3 is TGTGCCAGCGGGAGGCGGGGAGAAACCGGGGAGCTGTTTTTT. Residues: CASGRRGETGELFF. The entire variable domain, with the rest obtained from reference TRBV28 and TRBJ2-2, is as follows: DVKVTQSSRYLVKRTGEKVFLECVQDMDHENMFWYRQDPGLGLRLIYFSYDVKMKEKGDIPEGYSVSREKKERFSLILESASTNQTSMYLCASGRRGETGELFFGEGSRLTVL.

The chain has TRBV4-2 and TRBJ1-1; tentatively, D is TRBD1 (5 bases). Trimming stripped 2 bases from V and 3 bases from J, with 13 bases between. The length of the CDR3 is 15 residues. From germline, CDR1 is LGHNA and CDR2 YNFKEQ. Here the CDR3 reads CASSQPREKDTEAFF. The CDR3 DNA is TGTGCCAGCAGCCAACCCAGGGAAAAGGACACTGAAGCTTTCTTT.

V is TRBV6-1 and J is TRBJ1-2; a possible D gene is TRBD1 (5 bases). The CDR3 totals 12 residues. CDR1 is MNHNS and CDR2 is SASEGT in the germline V gene. Trimming removed 7 bases at V and 7 bases at J, with 13 bases between. Here the CDR3 reads CASNLWQGGYTF. In DNA form, the CDR3 reads TGTGCCAGCAATTTGTGGCAGGGTGGCTACACCTTC.

This clone was counted once. The genes are TRBV5-6 and TRBJ1-3; D gene uncertain. The CDR3 has 14 amino acids. Trimming cost V 4 bases and J 2 bases, with 10 bases left between them. Germline V gene data show CDR1 as SGHDT and CDR2 as YYEEEE. The CDR3 reads CASSQQGAGNTIYF. The CDR3 DNA reads as TGTGCCAGCAGCCAACAAGGCGCTGGAAACACCATATATTTT.

This rearrangement joins TRBV12-5 to TRBJ2-7, with D possibly TRBD2 on 5 matching bases. The CDR3 is 16 residues long. Trimming cost V 0 bases and J 6 bases, with 18 bases left between them. Germline V gene sequence: CDR1 LGHNT, CDR2 FRNRAP. The CDR3 sequence is CASGLVESGWEREQYF. In nucleotides, the CDR3 is TGTGCTAGTGGTTTGGTGGAAAGTGGGTGGGAGCGCGAGCAGTACTTC. The complete variable domain, with remaining parts taken from reference TRBV12-5 and TRBJ2-7, reads DARVTQTPRHKVTEMGQEVTMRCQPILGHNTVFWYRQTMMQGLELLAYFRNRAPLDDSGMPKDRFSAEMPDATLATLKIQPSEPRDSAVYFCASGLVESGWEREQYFGPGTRLTVT.

As DNA, the CDR3 is TGTGCCAGCAGCTTGGACAGGGAGGAAACTGAAGCTTTCTTT. Encoded protein: CASSLDREETEAFF. The rearrangement joins TRBV5-6 to TRBJ1-1; D possibly corresponds to TRBD1 (6 bases). The germline CDR1 and CDR2 sequences are SGHDT and YYEEEE. Between the trimmed V and J ends, which lost 0 bases and 5 bases, there was a span of 11 bases. The length of the CDR3 is 14 residues.

The genes are TRBV30 and TRBJ2-7; D unresolved. Germline V gene lookup returns CDR1 GTSNPN and CDR2 SVGIG (reference sequence). The germline V and J ends were trimmed by 3 bases and 3 bases, with 12 bases remaining between them. The CDR3 has 13 amino acids. The CDR3 nucleotides are TGTGCCTGGAGCCCTGACTTGGTCTACGAGCAGTACTTC. Its translation is CAWSPDLVYEQYF.

V usage is TRBV27 and J usage is TRBJ2-1; weak D call: TRBD1 (5 bases). The germline gives CDR1 MNHEY, CDR2 SMNVEV (reference sequence). The CDR3 has 14 amino acids. V was pared by 6 bases and J by 4 bases, with 13 bases between. Here the CDR3 reads CASRKGEIYNEQFF. As DNA, the CDR3 is TGTGCCAGCAGAAAAGGGGAAATATACAATGAGCAGTTCTTC.

This clone was counted a single time. For the CDR3, the DNA is TGCAGCGTAAAAGGGGGTGTCACTGAAGCTTTCTTT. It encodes CSVKGGVTEAFF. The chain recombines TRBV29-1 with TRBJ1-1; D perhaps matches TRBD1 (6 bases). Trimming removed 6 bases from V and 4 bases from J, with 12 bases in between. CDR1 and CDR2 (germline): SQVTM, ANQGSEA. The CDR3 is made up of 12 amino acids.

The chain recombines TRBV6-4 with TRBJ2-1; 13 positions agree with TRBD2. After removal of 11 bases from V and 3 bases from J, the junction contained 10 bases not matched to a gene. The CDR3 is made up of 16 amino acids. Germline values: CDR1 MRHNA, CDR2 SNTAGT. For the CDR3, the DNA is TGTGCCGGGCGGACTAGCGGGAGAAGGGACTACAATGAGCAGTTCTTC. Residues: CAGRTSGRRDYNEQFF.

This sequence joins TRBV5-1 and TRBJ1-2; weak D call: TRBD1 (5 bases). Germline V CDR1 and CDR2: SGHRS, YFSETQ. V gave up 0 bases and J gave up 5 bases, with 14 bases separating them. The CDR3 runs 15 residues. CDR3 protein: CASSLAPTTDYGYTF. The CDR3 coding sequence is TGCGCCAGCAGCTTGGCACCCACGACAGATTATGGCTACACCTTC.

The CDR3 sequence: CASSLWGTAMWGTEAFF. The DNA for the CDR3 is TGTGCCAGCAGCCTATGGGGGACAGCCATGTGGGGCACTGAAGCTTTCTTT. The chain joins TRBV11-2 to TRBJ1-1; 7 bases are a match to TRBD1. Trimming removed 5 bases from V and 4 bases from J; junction bases left unmatched: 16. Germline values: CDR1 SGHAT, CDR2 FQNNGV. The CDR3 runs 17 residues.